Below are 24 T cell receptor beta chains sequenced from a single sample in a study of PD-L1 blockade in urothelial cancer. Time point specified: pretreatment peripheral blood. The method was immunoSEQ multiplex PCR; TCRdb's version includes in-frame clones alone and lacks a portion of them. The data show roughly 130,000 clones, roughly 83% seen once. Material: PBMCs, obtained around atezolizumab (anti-PD-L1) treatment. These receptors were collected from a man aged 45 to 65 with urothelial cancer.

The genes are TRBV5-1 and TRBJ2-1; 9 bases map to TRBD2. Germline V lookup: CDR1 SGHRS, CDR2 YFSETQ. V was clipped by 3 bases and J by 10 bases; unmatched bases: 8. The CDR3 has 14 residues. This chain's CDR3 is CASSSREGRGEQFF. CDR3 nucleotide sequence: TGCGCCAGCAGCTCGCGGGAGGGCCGGGGAGAGCAGTTCTTC.

This clone was counted a single time. The chain recombines TRBV20-1 with TRBJ2-5; possibly TRBD1 for D (6 bases). The V gene lost 6 bases and the J gene lost 5 bases, with 10 bases spanning the gap. Germline CDR1 reads DFQATT; CDR2 reads SNEGSKA (reference sequence). This CDR3 contains 11 residues. DNA of the CDR3: TGCAGTGCAGGCGACAGGGAGACCCAGTACTTC. This translates into CSAGDRETQYF.

The chain has TRBV5-8 and TRBJ2-2; D might be TRBD2 (6 bases). The CDR3 has 16 residues. The germline V gene encodes CDR1 SGHTS and CDR2 YDEGEE. Trimming took 0 bases from V and 0 from J, leaving 9 bases between them. In DNA, the CDR3 is TGTGCCAGCAGCTTGGTGGGGGGTCCGAACACCGGGGAGCTGTTTTTT. Encoded protein: CASSLVGGPNTGELFF.

The rearrangement joins TRBV12-5 to TRBJ2-7, with D maybe TRBD1 (5 bases). Trimming pared 1 base from V and 3 bases from J, leaving 13 bases between. This CDR3 comprises 15 residues. Per the germline V gene, CDR1 is LGHNT and CDR2 is FRNRAP. DNA for the CDR3: TGTGCTAGTGGTTTGGACACAGGCAACGACTACGAGCAGTACTTC. Translated: CASGLDTGNDYEQYF.

The chain has TRBV29-1 and TRBJ2-2, with 10 nucleotides matching TRBD1. This CDR3 comprises 15 residues. Germline values: CDR1 SQVTM, CDR2 ANQGSEA. Trimming took 4 bases from V and 7 from J; bases not matched to a gene: 9. The CDR3 DNA reads TGCAGCGTTGTAACCCACGGACAGGGGGTCGGGGAGCTGTTTTTT. Translating gives CSVVTHGQGVGELFF.

The chain employs TRBV13 and TRBJ2-7; D is possibly TRBD2 (6 bases). Germline loops: CDR1 PRHDT, CDR2 FYEKMQ (reference sequence). V lost 1 base and J lost 6, with 16 bases in between. CDR3 size: 15 residues. CDR3 coding DNA: TGTGCCAGCAGCTTAGTGGGGGGAGGTTGGGTCGAGCAGTACTTC. The encoded protein is CASSLVGGGWVEQYF.

This clone was detected once. The rearrangement links TRBV6-1 to TRBJ2-1; no reliable D call. V lost 6 bases and J lost 6, with 18 bases in between. The CDR3 totals 15 residues. Germline loops: CDR1 MNHNS, CDR2 SASEGT. Here the CDR3 reads CASRRDWSNINEQFF. DNA for the CDR3: TGTGCCAGCAGGCGAGACTGGTCCAATATCAATGAGCAGTTCTTC.

The chain links TRBV29-1 to TRBJ2-1; 7 bases match TRBD1. The V and J ends lost 3 bases and 3 bases, in that order; junction bases with no gene match: 8. The CDR3 sequence is 15 residues long. Germline assignment: CDR1 SQVTM and CDR2 ANQGSEA. The CDR3 DNA reads as TGCAGCGTTGAGGACTCAGGGGGTTTCTACAATGAGCAGTTCTTC. Protein: CSVEDSGGFYNEQFF.

V usage is TRBV2 and J usage is TRBJ2-1; weak D call: TRBD2 (6 bases). Germline values: CDR1 SNHLY, CDR2 FYNNEI. CDR3 length: 14 residues. V lost 7 bases to trimming and J lost 4 bases, with 14 bases between them. CDR3 nucleotide sequence: TGTGCCAGCAAAATGGAGGGGCGATACAATGAGCAGTTCTTC. It specifies CASKMEGRYNEQFF. Supplemented by reference TRBV2 and TRBJ2-1, the full variable domain reads EPEVTQTPSHQVTQMGQEVILRCVPISNHLYFYWYRQILGQKVEFLVSFYNNEISEKSEIFDDQFSVERPDGSNFTLKIRSTKLEDSAMYFCASKMEGRYNEQFFGPGTRLTVL.

This clone appeared a few times. V usage is TRBV7-2 and J usage is TRBJ2-1; TRBD2 aligns across 9 bases. The trim removed 3 bases at V and 0 bases at J, leaving 9 bases unmatched. Germline loops: CDR1 SGHTA, CDR2 FQGNSA. The CDR3 totals 18 residues. The DNA of the CDR3 is TGTGCCAGCAGCTTCCCTTCTAGCGGGGACAGCTCCTACAATGAGCAGTTCTTC. Translated, it gives CASSFPSSGDSSYNEQFF.

This chain uses TRBV11-2 with TRBJ2-7; D is perhaps TRBD1 (6 bases). The CDR3 runs to 16 residues. The V gene lost 5 bases and the J gene lost 0 bases, with 17 bases spanning the gap. The germline V gene encodes CDR1 SGHAT and CDR2 FQNNGV. The CDR3 here is CASSRPGHLNSYEQYF. CDR3 nucleotide sequence: TGTGCCAGCAGCCGGCCGGGACACCTAAACTCCTACGAGCAGTACTTC.

The chain employs TRBV21-1 and TRBJ2-7; the table's D call, TRBD2, has no DNA check behind it. TRBV21-1 is shown as a pseudogene. The CDR3 loop spans 18 amino acids. CDR3 sequence (DNA): TGTGCCAGCAGCAAAAGGACAGGGACTAGCGGGAGAGTATGCGAGCAGTACTTC. This translates into CASSKRTGTSGRVCEQYF.

CDR3 sequence: CASRSGGGYSPLHF. The CDR3 region has the DNA TGTGCCAGCAGGTCGGGAGGGGGGTATTCACCCCTCCACTTT. The chain couples TRBV27 to TRBJ1-6, with D possibly being TRBD1 (6 bases). V lost 6 bases and J lost 8, with 14 bases in between. The CDR3 totals 14 residues. From germline, CDR1 is MNHEY and CDR2 SMNVEV (reference sequence).

This clone was detected once. The genes are TRBV28 and TRBJ2-7; 7 nucleotides align to TRBD2. CDR1 is MDHEN, CDR2 SYDVKM, per germline. This CDR3 has 16 residues. Germline trimming cut 4 bases from V and 2 bases from J; bases unmatched to any gene: 11. The CDR3: CASSSYRLAEAYEQYF. The CDR3, as DNA: TGTGCCAGCAGTTCGTATAGGCTAGCGGAAGCCTACGAGCAGTACTTC.

The V call is TRBV15, the J call TRBJ1-4; D remains unclear. The CDR3 runs to 13 residues. Between the trimmed V and J ends, which lost 0 bases and 11 bases, there was a span of 10 bases. Per the germline V gene, CDR1 is LNHNV and CDR2 is YYDKDF (reference sequence). The CDR3, as DNA: TGTGCCACCAGCAGAGATGTGGGCGGGAAACTGTTTTTT. Amino acid sequence: CATSRDVGGKLFF.

This rearrangement joins TRBV6-1 to TRBJ2-1; 7 nucleotides line up with TRBD2. The ends lost 6 bases at V and 3 bases at J; junction bases unmatched: 8. The V gene's germline CDR1 is MNHNS and CDR2 SASEGT. This CDR3 is built from 15 residues. CDR3 in DNA: TGTGCCAGCAGGGGGGGAGCGGGACTCTACAATGAGCAGTTCTTC. This translates into CASRGGAGLYNEQFF.

V usage is TRBV9 and J usage is TRBJ2-1; 9 bases agree with TRBD1. Unmatched junction bases numbered 9, after V lost 4 bases and J lost 7 bases. Germline assignment: CDR1 SGDLS and CDR2 YYNGEE. CDR3 length: 15 residues. The CDR3 reads CASSPRWGTGNEQFF. CDR3 coding DNA: TGTGCCAGCAGCCCCCGTTGGGGGACAGGGAATGAGCAGTTCTTC. The whole variable domain, remainder taken from reference TRBV9 and TRBJ2-1, is DSGVTQTPKHLITATGQRVTLRCSPRSGDLSVYWYQQSLDQGLQFLIQYYNGEERAKGNILERFSAQQFPDLHSELNLSSLELGDSALYFCASSPRWGTGNEQFFGPGTRLTVL.

This chain uses TRBV6-5 with TRBJ2-3; maybe TRBD1 (6 bases). With 4 bases removed from V and 7 bases from J, the gap between germline ends came to 15 bases. CDR3 length: 14 residues. Per germline, CDR1 MNHEY and CDR2 SVGAGI. The CDR3 here is CASSFRDTYHTQYF. The CDR3 nucleotides are TGTGCCAGCAGTTTCCGGGACACATACCATACGCAGTATTTT.

V gene TRBV20-1 combines with J gene TRBJ2-3; D is ambiguous. CDR3 size: 10 residues. Germline assignment: CDR1 DFQATT and CDR2 SNEGSKA (reference sequence). Trimming shortened V by 8 bases and J by 1 base, and 4 bases separated the two germline ends. The CDR3 nucleotides read TGCAGTACTCGCACAGATACGCAGTATTTT. Amino acid sequence: CSTRTDTQYF.

Only one count was recorded for this clone. The chain recombines TRBV18 with TRBJ1-1, with D perhaps matching TRBD1 (6 bases). The germline V gene has CDR1 KGHSH and CDR2 LQKENI. V lost 4 bases to trimming and J lost 4 bases, with 13 bases between them. This CDR3 has 14 residues. The CDR3 is CASSQGHLVTEAFF. DNA of the CDR3: TGTGCCAGCTCACAGGGACATTTAGTCACTGAAGCTTTCTTT.

This rearrangement joins TRBV6-5 to TRBJ1-1, with D unclear. Trimming removed 2 bases from V and 1 base from J, with 14 bases in between. This CDR3 has 16 amino acids. CDR1 MNHEY and CDR2 SVGAGI come from the germline V gene. This CDR3 reads CASSYSQTERNTEAFF. CDR3 DNA sequence: TGTGCCAGCAGTTACAGCCAGACTGAGAGGAACACTGAAGCTTTCTTT.

The chain has TRBV7-3 and TRBJ2-1; 12 bases fit TRBD2. This CDR3 has 18 residues. Germline CDR1 reads SGHTA; CDR2 reads FQGTGA. With V trimmed by 2 bases and J by 5 bases, 10 bases remained unmatched. The CDR3 region has the DNA TGTGCCAGCAGCTTACTAGCGGGAGGGCCCTCCCTAAACAATGAGCAGTTCTTC. As protein: CASSLLAGGPSLNNEQFF.

The V call is TRBV6-1, the J call TRBJ2-7; D may be TRBD1 (6 bases). Trimming took off 6 bases at V and 5 bases at J, with 14 bases between the two ends. Germline-derived CDR1 and CDR2 are MNHNS and SASEGT. This CDR3 has 13 residues. The CDR3 DNA is TGTGCCAGCAGCGTTCAGGGGTGGGACGAGCAGTACTTC. Translated: CASSVQGWDEQYF.

The CDR3 protein is CASLRVEDTIYF. CDR3 bases: TGTGCCAGCCTCAGAGTGGAGGACACCATATATTTT. This sequence joins TRBV6-6 and TRBJ1-3; D is undetermined. The CDR3 extends over 12 amino acids. Germline V lookup: CDR1 MNHNY, CDR2 SVGAGI (reference sequence). V was pared by 8 bases and J by 8 bases, with 13 bases between.